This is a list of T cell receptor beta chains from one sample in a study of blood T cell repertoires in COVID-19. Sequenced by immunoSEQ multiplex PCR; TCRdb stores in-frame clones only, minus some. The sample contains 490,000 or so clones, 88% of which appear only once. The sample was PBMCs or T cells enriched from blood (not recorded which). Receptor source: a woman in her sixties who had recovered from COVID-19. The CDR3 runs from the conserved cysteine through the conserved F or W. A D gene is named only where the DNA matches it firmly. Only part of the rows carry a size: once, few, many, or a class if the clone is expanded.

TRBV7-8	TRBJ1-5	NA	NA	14	TGTGCCAGCAGCGGGGGGGTGACGGGTCAGCCCCAGCATTTT	CASSGGVTGQPQHF
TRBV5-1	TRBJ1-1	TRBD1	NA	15	TGCGCCAGCGGCCGGACAGGGGGCAAGAACACTGAAGCTTTCTTT	CASGRTGGKNTEAFF
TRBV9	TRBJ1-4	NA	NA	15	TGTGCCAGCAGCGTAGCTCTACGGGAGCATGAAAAACTGTTTTTT	CASSVALREHEKLFF
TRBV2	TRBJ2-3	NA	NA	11	TGTGCCAGCTTGGGCGTAGATACGCAGTATTTT	CASLGVDTQYF
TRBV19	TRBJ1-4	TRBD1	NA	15	TGTGCCAGTAGCCCGGCGGGACAGGGGGTTGAAAAACTGTTTTTT	CASSPAGQGVEKLFF
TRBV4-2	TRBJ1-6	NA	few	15	TGTGCCAGCAGCCAAGAAAGGGGTCTAAATTCACCCCTCCACTTT	CASSQERGLNSPLHF
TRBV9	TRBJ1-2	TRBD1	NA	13	TGTGCCAGCAGTACAACAGGGGACTATGGCTACACCTTC	CASSTTGDYGYTF
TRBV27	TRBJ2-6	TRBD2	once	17	TGTGCCAGCAGTAAACGGGAGGGAGAGGCTGGGGCCAACGTCCTGACTTTC	CASSKREGEAGANVLTF
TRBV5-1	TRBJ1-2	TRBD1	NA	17	TGCGCCAGCAGCACCCGGGTGGGGGACAGAACTAACTATGGCTACACCTTC	CASSTRVGDRTNYGYTF
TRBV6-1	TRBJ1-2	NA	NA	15	TGTGCCAGCAGTGAAAATCGGGGGTTCCCTTATGGCTACACCTTC	CASSENRGFPYGYTF
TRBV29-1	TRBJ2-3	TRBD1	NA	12	TGCAGCGTAGTGGACAGGGTAGATACGCAGTATTTT	CSVVDRVDTQYF
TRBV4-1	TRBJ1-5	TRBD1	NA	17	TGCGCCAGCAGCCAAGGACAGGGGGCGAGAAGCAATCAGCCCCAGCATTTT	CASSQGQGARSNQPQHF
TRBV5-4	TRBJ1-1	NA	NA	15	TGTGCCAGCAGCTTGGACAGATTCATGAACACTGAAGCTTTCTTT	CASSLDRFMNTEAFF
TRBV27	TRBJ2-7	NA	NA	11	TGTGCCAGCAGTTTTTCTCACGAGCAGTACTTC	CASSFSHEQYF
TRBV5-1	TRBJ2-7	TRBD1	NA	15	TGCGCCAGCAGCTTGCTTGGGGACAGGGGGTACGAGCAGTACTTC	CASSLLGDRGYEQYF
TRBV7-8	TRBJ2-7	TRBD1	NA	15	TGTGCCAGCAGCCAAAGGGACAGGGACCCCTACGAGCAGTACTTC	CASSQRDRDPYEQYF
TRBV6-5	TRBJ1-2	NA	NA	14	TGTGCCAGCACCTCCCCTTTCCCTGGAGGCGGCTACACCTTC	CASTSPFPGGGYTF
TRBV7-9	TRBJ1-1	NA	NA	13	TGTGCCAGCAGCTTATTGGAGCACACTGAAGCTTTCTTT	CASSLLEHTEAFF
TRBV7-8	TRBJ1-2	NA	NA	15	TGTGCCAGCAGCTCCTCCCGCGGTTCTAGCGATGGCTACACCTTC	CASSSSRGSSDGYTF
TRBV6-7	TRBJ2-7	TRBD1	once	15	TGTGCCAGCAGTTACTTCGGACAGGGAACCTACGAGCAGTACTTC	CASSYFGQGTYEQYF
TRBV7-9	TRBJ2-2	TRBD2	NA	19	TGTGCCAGCAGCTTACCCACGCAGGGACTAGTATTGAACACCGGGGAGCTGTTTTTT	CASSLPTQGLVLNTGELFF
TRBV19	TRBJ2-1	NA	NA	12	TGTGCCAGTAGTTTCTTAGGACTGGAGCAGTTCTTC	CASSFLGLEQFF
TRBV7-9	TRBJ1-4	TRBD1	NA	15	TGTGCCAGCAGTTACCGGACAGGGCCTTATGAAAAACTGTTTTTT	CASSYRTGPYEKLFF
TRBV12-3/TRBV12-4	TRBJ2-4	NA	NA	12	TGTGCCAGCAGTCCGGTGGGCAACATTCAGTACTTC	CASSPVGNIQYF
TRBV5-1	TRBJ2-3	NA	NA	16	TGCGCCAGCAGCCCCCCCGTGGAGGGGGCCACAGATACGCAGTATTTT	CASSPPVEGATDTQYF
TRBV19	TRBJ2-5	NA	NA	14	TGTGCCAGTAGTTTATGGGCGTTCCAAGAGACCCAGTACTTC	CASSLWAFQETQYF
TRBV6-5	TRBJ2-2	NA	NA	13	TGTGCCAGCAGGCCAGTAAACACCGGGGAGCTGTTTTTT	CASRPVNTGELFF
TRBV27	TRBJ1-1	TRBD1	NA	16	TGTGCCAGCAGTTTCGGACAGGGACGGATGAACACTGAAGCTTTCTTT	CASSFGQGRMNTEAFF
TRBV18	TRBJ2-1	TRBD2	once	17	TGTGCCAGCTCACCATCAGCGGGGGGCCCCGGAGGTTATCAGCAGTTCTTC	CASSPSAGGPGGYQQFF
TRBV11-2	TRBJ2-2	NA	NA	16	TGTGCCAGCAGCTTACAGGGCTCTTCGAACACCGGGGAGCTGTTTTTT	CASSLQGSSNTGELFF
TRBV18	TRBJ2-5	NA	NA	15	TGTGCCAGCTCACCAAACCCGACAGTGGGTGAGACCCAGTACTTC	CASSPNPTVGETQYF
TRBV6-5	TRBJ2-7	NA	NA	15	TGTGCCAGCAAAAATCTTTTCGACATCACCTACGAGCAGTACTTC	CASKNLFDITYEQYF
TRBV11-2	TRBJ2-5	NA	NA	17	TGTGCCAGCAGCCCTATTAGGGGGGGGATATTGGGAGAGACCCAGTACTTC	CASSPIRGGILGETQYF
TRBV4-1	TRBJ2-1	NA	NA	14	TGCGCCAGCAGCCAAGAAGGTCGGGGAAATGAGCAGTTCTTC	CASSQEGRGNEQFF
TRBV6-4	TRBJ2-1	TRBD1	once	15	TGTGCCAGCAGCGTAGACAGGGCCACCAACAATGAGCAGTTCTTC	CASSVDRATNNEQFF
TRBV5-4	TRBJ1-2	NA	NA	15	TGTGCCAGCAGCCCACAGGGTACCCGAATTTATGGCTACACCTTC	CASSPQGTRIYGYTF
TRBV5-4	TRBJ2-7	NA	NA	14	TGTGCCAGCAGAATACAGGGTGGAGCCTACGAGCAGTACTTC	CASRIQGGAYEQYF
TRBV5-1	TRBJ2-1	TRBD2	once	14	TGCGCCAGCAGCTCCGGGGGGTTAGGCAATGAGCAGTTCTTC	CASSSGGLGNEQFF
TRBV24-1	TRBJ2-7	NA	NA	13	TGTGCCACCAGTGATTTAGACAGCTACGAGCAGTACTTC	CATSDLDSYEQYF
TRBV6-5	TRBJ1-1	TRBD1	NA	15	TGTGCCAGCAAAGGGGGCAACTCACCGAACACTGAAGCTTTCTTT	CASKGGNSPNTEAFF
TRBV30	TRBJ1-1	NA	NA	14	TGTGCCTGGATGCGGACAGTTATGAACACTGAAGCTTTCTTT	CAWMRTVMNTEAFF
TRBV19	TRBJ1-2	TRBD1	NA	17	TGTGCCAGTAGTATCCTACTGAGACCGGGACAGGGGTTTGGCTACACCTTC	CASSILLRPGQGFGYTF
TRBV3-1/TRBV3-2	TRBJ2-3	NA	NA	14	TGTGCCAGCAGCCACCCGACTAGGGCAGATACGCAGTATTTT	CASSHPTRADTQYF
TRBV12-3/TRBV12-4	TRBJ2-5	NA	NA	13	TGTGCCAGCAGTTTCGCAGGGCGGGAGACCCAGTACTTC	CASSFAGRETQYF
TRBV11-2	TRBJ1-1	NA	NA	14	TGTGCCAGCAGCAATATCAGGAGGCGCACTGAAGCTTTCTTT	CASSNIRRRTEAFF
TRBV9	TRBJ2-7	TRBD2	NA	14	TGTGCCAGCAGCACGGGACTAGCGGGGGGAGAGCAGTACTTC	CASSTGLAGGEQYF
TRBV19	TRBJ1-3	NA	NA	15	TGTGCCAGTAGTATCAGGGCCAACTCTGGAAACACCATATATTTT	CASSIRANSGNTIYF
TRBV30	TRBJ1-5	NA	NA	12	TGTGCCTGGAGTCGAGGTTACGGGCCCCAGCATTTT	CAWSRGYGPQHF
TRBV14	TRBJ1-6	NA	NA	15	TGTGCCAGCAGCCAAGGTTCGCGCAGGAATTCACCCCTCCACTTT	CASSQGSRRNSPLHF
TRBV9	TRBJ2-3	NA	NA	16	TGTGCCAGCAGCGTCGACCCCGAGGGAGTTACAGATACGCAGTATTTT	CASSVDPEGVTDTQYF
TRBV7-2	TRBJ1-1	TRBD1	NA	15	TGTGCCAGCAGCCTACAGGGGGTATCGAACACTGAAGCTTTCTTT	CASSLQGVSNTEAFF
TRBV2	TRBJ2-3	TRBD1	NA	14	TGTGCCAGCAGCGCGACAGGGCCCCCAGATACGCAGTATTTT	CASSATGPPDTQYF
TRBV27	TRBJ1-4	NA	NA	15	TGTGCCAGCAGTTTATACGGGGTGGGTAATGAAAAACTGTTTTTT	CASSLYGVGNEKLFF
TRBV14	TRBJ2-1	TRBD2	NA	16	TGTGCCAGCAGCCAAGGGCCGACTAGCGAAAACAATGAGCAGTTCTTC	CASSQGPTSENNEQFF
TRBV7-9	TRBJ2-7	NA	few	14	TGTGCCAGCAGCTTAAATTCCGGACAGCCTTACCTCGAGTTC	CASSLNSGQPYLEF
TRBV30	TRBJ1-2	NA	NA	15	TGTGCCTGGCGCCCCGTGTGGCAGGGTAACTATGGCTACACCTTC	CAWRPVWQGNYGYTF
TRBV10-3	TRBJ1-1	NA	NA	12	TGTGCCATCAGACAGGGAAACACTGAAGCTTTCTTT	CAIRQGNTEAFF
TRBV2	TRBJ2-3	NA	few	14	TGTGCCAGCAGTCGAAAGTCAGGGTCCGATACGCAGTATTTT	CASSRKSGSDTQYF
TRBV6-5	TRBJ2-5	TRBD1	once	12	TGTGCCACCCGGACAGGGGGGCAGACCCAGTACTTC	CATRTGGQTQYF